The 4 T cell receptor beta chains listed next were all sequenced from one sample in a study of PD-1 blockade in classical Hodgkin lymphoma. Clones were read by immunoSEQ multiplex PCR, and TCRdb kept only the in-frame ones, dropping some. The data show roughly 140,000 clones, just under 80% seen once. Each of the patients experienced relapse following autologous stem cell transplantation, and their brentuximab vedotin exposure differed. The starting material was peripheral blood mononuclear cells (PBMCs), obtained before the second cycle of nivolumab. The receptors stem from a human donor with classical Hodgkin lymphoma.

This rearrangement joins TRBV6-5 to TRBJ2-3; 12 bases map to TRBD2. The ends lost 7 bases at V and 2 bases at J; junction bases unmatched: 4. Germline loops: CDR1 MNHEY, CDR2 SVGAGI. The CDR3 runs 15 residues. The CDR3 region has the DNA TGTGCCAGCAACGGACTAGCGGGGTACACAGATACGCAGTATTTT. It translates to CASNGLAGYTDTQYF.

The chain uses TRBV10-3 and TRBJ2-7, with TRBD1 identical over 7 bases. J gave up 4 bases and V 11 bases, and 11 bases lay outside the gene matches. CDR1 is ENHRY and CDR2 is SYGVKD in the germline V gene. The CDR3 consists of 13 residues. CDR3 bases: TGTGCCTCCACCACAGGGGAACCATACGAGCAGTACTTC. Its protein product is CASTTGEPYEQYF.

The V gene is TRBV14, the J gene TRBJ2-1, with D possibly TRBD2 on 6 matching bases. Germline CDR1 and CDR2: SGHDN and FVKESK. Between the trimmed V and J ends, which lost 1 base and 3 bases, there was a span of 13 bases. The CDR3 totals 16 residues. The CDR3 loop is CASSQGPGVLYNEQFF. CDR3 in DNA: TGTGCCAGCAGCCAAGGGCCGGGAGTGCTCTACAATGAGCAGTTCTTC.

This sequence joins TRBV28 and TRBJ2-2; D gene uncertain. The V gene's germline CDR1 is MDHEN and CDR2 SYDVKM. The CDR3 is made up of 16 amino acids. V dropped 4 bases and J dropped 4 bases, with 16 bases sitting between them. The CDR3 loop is CASSSPRDGVTGELFF. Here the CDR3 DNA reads TGTGCCAGCAGTTCCCCCAGAGATGGGGTCACCGGGGAGCTGTTTTTT.